This TCR beta chain was retrieved from a study of blood T cell repertoires in COVID-19. V lost 5 bases and J lost 6, with 14 bases in between. Germline assignment: CDR1 SEHNR and CDR2 FQNEAQ (reference sequence). The length of the CDR3 is 13 residues. The repertoire was sequenced with immunoSEQ multiplex PCR; TCRdb's copy has only in-frame clones and lacks some. The table shows approximately 200,000 clones, with just over 85% occurring only once. The chain uses TRBV7-9 and TRBJ2-7, with a tentative D call TRBD1 (5 bases). The sequencing sample was made of peripheral blood. The TCR was taken from a man aged 50-60 years with acute or convalescent COVID-19. For the CDR3, the DNA is TGTGCCAGCAGCACAGGTAGGGGTCGCGAGCAGTACTTC. Protein: CASSTGRGREQYF.